This T cell receptor (beta chain) was retrieved from a study of human T cells and chemical hapten exposure. Study-level background: Slight differences in pooled library volume were the main source of varying TCR yields across samples.

The time point here: healthy volunteer bleed at 6 weeks. Extraction yielded total RNA from whole blood (unfractionated). The CDR3 has 15 residues. CDR1 and CDR2 from the germline V gene are SEHNR and FQNEAQ (reference sequence). The germline V and J ends were trimmed by 1 base and 1 base, with 10 bases remaining between them. The library gave individual cDNA molecules unique molecular identifiers. TCRdb re-analysed the RACE reads in MiXCR, keeping a single row per CDR3 protein. The sample comprises more than 60,000 distinct CDR3 sequences, over 7% of which are singletons, and over 1.5% rests with the top ten.

Input material: whole blood. V is TRBV7-9 and J is TRBJ1-1; maybe TRBD1 (5 bases). The sequence derives from a male donor in good health. Some clones in this sample may be carry-over from other donors' samples. This chain's CDR3 is CASSLGPGTNTEAFF. DNA for the CDR3: TGTGCCAGCAGCTTAGGACCAGGGACGAACACTGAAGCTTTCTTT. Full variable domain (remainder filled in from reference TRBV7-9 and TRBJ1-1): DTGVSQNPRHKITKRGQNVTFRCDPISEHNRLYWYRQTLGQGPEFLTYFQNEAQLEKSRLLSDRFSAERPKGSFSTLEIQRTEQGDSAMYLCASSLGPGTNTEAFFGQGTRLTVV.